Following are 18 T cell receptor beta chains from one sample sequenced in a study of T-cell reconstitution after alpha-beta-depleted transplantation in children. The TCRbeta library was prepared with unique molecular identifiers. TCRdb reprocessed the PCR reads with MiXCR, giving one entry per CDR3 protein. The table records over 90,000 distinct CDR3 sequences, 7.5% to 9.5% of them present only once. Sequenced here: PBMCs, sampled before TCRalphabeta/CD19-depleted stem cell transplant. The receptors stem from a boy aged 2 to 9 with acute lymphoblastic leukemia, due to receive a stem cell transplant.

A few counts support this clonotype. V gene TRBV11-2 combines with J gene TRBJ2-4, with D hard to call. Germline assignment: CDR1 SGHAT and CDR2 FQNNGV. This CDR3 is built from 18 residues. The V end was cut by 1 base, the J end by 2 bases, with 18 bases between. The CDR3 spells CASSLVALDPWPKNIQYF. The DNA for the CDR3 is TGTGCCAGCAGCTTAGTAGCTTTGGATCCCTGGCCCAAAAACATTCAGTACTTC.

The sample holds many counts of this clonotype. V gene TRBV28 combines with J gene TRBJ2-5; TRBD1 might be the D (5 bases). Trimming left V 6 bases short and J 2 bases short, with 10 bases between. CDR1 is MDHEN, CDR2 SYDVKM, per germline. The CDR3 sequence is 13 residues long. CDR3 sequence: CASSNRLQETQYF. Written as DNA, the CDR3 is TGTGCCAGCAGCAACAGGTTACAAGAGACCCAGTACTTC.

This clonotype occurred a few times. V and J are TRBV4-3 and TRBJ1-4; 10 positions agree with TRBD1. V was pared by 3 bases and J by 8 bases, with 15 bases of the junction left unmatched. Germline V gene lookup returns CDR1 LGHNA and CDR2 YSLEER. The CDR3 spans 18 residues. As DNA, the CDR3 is TGCGCCAGCAGCCATTGGGACAGGGGCCGGGAGGGAGGCGAAAAACTGTTTTTT. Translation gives CASSHWDRGREGGEKLFF.

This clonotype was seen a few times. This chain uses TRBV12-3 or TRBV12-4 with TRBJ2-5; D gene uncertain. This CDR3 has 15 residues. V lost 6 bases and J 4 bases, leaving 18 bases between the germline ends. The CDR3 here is CASSLPPPSRETQYF. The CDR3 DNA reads TGTGCCAGCAGCCTTCCCCCCCCCAGTAGAGAGACCCAGTACTTC.

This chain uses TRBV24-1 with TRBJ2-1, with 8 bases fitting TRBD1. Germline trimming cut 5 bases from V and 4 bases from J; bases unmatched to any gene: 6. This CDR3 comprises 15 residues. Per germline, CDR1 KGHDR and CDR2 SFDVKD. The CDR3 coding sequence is TGTGCCACCAGTGTACCGACAGGGGCATACAATGAGCAGTTCTTC. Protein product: CATSVPTGAYNEQFF.

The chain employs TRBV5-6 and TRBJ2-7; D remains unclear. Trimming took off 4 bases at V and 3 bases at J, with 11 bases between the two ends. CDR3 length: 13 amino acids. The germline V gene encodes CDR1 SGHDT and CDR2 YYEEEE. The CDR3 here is CASSIASGYEQYF. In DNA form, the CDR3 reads TGTGCCAGCAGCATCGCCTCAGGCTACGAGCAGTACTTC.

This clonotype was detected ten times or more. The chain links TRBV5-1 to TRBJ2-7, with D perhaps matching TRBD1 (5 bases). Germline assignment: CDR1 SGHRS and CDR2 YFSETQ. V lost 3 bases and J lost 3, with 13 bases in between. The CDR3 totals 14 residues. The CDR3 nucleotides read TGCGCCAGCAGCTCGATGAACAGGTTCTACGAGCAGTACTTC. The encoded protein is CASSSMNRFYEQYF.

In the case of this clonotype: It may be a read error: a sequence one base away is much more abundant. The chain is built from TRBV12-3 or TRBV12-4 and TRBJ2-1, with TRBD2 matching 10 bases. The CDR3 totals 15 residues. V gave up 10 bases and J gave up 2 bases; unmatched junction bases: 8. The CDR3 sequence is CAISRLAGAYNEQFF. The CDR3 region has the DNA TGTGCCATCAGCCGCCTAGCGGGGGCCTACAATGAGCAGTTCTTC.

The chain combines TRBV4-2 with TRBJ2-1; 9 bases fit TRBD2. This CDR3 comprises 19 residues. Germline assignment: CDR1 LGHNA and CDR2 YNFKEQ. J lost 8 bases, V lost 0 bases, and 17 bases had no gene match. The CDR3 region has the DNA TGTGCCAGCAGCCAAGATGGTGGGGGCGGGGGGGCCTCTTTAGATGAGCAGTTCTTC. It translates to CASSQDGGGGGASLDEQFF.

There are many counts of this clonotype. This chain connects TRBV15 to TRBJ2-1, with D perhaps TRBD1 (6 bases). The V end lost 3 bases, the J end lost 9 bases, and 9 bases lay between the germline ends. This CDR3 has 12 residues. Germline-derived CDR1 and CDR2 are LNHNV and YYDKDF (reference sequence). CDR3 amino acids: CATSSQGREQFF. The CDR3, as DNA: TGTGCCACCAGCAGTCAGGGGCGTGAGCAGTTCTTC.

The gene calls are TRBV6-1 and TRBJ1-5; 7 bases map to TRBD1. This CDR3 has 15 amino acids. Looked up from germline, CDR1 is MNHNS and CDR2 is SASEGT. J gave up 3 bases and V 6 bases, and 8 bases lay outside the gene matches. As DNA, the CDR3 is TGTGCCAGCAGCAAGGACAGGAGCCTCAATCAGCCCCAGCATTTT. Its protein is CASSKDRSLNQPQHF.

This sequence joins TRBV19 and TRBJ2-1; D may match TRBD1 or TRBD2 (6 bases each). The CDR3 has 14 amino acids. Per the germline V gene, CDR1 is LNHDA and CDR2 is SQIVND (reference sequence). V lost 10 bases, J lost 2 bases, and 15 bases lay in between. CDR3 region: CATKPGATYNEQFF. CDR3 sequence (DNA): TGTGCCACAAAACCGGGGGCAACCTACAATGAGCAGTTCTTC.

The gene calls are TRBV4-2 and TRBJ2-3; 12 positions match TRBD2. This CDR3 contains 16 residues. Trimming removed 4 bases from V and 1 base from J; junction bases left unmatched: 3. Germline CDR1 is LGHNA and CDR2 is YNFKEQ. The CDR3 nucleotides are TGTGCCAGCAGCCCGAGACTAGCGGGGGGCACAGATACGCAGTATTTT. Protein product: CASSPRLAGGTDTQYF.

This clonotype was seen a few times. DNA for the CDR3: TGCGCCAGCAGCTCAGGAACAGGGACCCCCTACGAGCAGTACTTC. Translating it yields CASSSGTGTPYEQYF. The chain uses TRBV5-1 and TRBJ2-7; a weak D match, TRBD1 (6 bases). The length of the CDR3 is 15 residues. CDR1 and CDR2 from the germline V gene are SGHRS and YFSETQ. The V end was cut by 3 bases, the J end by 2 bases, with 15 bases between.

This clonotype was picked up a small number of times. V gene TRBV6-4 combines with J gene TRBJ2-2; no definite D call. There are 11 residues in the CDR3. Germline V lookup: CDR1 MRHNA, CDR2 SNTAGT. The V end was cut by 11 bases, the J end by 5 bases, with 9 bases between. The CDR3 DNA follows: TGTGCCCGCCCCAAGACCGGGGAGCTGTTTTTT. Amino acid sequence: CARPKTGELFF.

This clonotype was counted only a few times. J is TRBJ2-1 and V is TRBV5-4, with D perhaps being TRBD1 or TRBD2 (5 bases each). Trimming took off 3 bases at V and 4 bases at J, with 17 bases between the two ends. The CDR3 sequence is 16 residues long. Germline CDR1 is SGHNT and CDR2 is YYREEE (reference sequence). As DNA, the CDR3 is TGTGCCAGCAGCTCCCTGCTGGGGGATCGGTACAATGAGCAGTTCTTC. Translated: CASSSLLGDRYNEQFF.

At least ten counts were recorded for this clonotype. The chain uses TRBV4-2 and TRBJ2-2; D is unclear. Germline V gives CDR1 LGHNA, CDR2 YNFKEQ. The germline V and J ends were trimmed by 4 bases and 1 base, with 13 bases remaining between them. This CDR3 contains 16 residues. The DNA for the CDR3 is TGTGCCAGCAGCCTATTAACGGACGGGAACACCGGGGAGCTGTTTTTT. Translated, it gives CASSLLTDGNTGELFF.

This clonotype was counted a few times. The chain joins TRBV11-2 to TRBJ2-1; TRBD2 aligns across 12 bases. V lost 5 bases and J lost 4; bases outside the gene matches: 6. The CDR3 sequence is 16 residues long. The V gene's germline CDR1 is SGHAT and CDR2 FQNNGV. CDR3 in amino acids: CASSLWTSGDYNEQFF. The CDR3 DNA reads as TGTGCCAGCAGCCTTTGGACTAGCGGGGATTACAATGAGCAGTTCTTC.